This T cell receptor (beta chain) was sequenced during a study of blood T cell repertoires in COVID-19. Overall study: From T cells, B-cell-depleted T cells, or PBMCs came the material, which was cDNA or gDNA.

Original data processing: Amplification of reference gene primers was used by the study to estimate nucleated cell counts. TCRdb's table, derived via immunoSEQ multiplex PCR, lists solely in-frame clones and lacks some. V, J and clone size were drawn from that table, and D and trimming were deduced from the DNA. The table includes about 140,000 clones, more than 75% detected once. The CDR3 has 12 residues. Germline lookup yields CDR1 SGHRS and CDR2 YFSETQ. Trimming cost V 3 bases and J 8 bases, with 11 bases left between them. This clone was seen only a few times. The chain links TRBV5-1 to TRBJ1-2; possibly TRBD1 for D (5 bases). The TCR originated in a human donor in a cohort sampled during active COVID-19. Material: peripheral blood. The CDR3 nucleotides read TGCGCCAGCAGCTACGGGGGACGGGGCTACACCTTC. Residues: CASSYGGRGYTF. The entire variable domain, with the rest obtained from reference TRBV5-1 and TRBJ1-2, is as follows: KAGVTQTPRYLIKTRGQQVTLSCSPISGHRSVSWYQQTPGQGLQFLFEYFSETQRNKGNFPGRFSGRQFSNSRSEMNVSTLELGDSALYLCASSYGGRGYTFGSGTRLTVV.